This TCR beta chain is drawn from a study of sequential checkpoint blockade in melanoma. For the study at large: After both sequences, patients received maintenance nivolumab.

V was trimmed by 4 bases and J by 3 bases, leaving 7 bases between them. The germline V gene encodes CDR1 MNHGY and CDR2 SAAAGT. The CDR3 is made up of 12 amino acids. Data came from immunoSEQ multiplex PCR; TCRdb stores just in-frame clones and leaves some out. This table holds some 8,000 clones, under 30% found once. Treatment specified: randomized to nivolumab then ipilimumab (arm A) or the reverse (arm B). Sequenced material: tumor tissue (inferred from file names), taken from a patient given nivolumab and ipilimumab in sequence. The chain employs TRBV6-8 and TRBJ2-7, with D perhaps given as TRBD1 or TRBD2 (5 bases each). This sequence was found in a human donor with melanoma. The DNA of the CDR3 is TGTGCCAGCAGTTGGGGGAACTACGAGCAGTACTTC. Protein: CASSWGNYEQYF.